This T cell receptor (beta chain) was identified in a study of T cell clonality in common variable immunodeficiency. Findings of the study overall: Reportedly, TCR beta sequences from common variable immunodeficiency showed fewer deletions and N-nucleotide insertions. TCRbeta clonality was increased in CVID versus healthy controls.

Patients had low serum IgG, IgA and/or IgM and specific antibody deficiency. Caucasian heritage predominated among both patients and controls. Donors gave 5 to 8 ml heparinized peripheral whole blood. This clone ranks as medium-sized (0.01 to 0.1%). Its antigen remains unknown. The CDR3 extends 3 residues past the end of the read, so its final part is completed from the germline J gene. TCRdb's copy holds only in-frame clones and misses some; the assay was immunoSEQ multiplex PCR. This sample includes about 34,000 clones with no singletons; its ten biggest clones take up 28%. V was pared by 7 bases and J by 3 bases, with 9 bases of the junction left unmatched. Germline V gene sequence: CDR1 LNHDA, CDR2 SQIVND (reference sequence). The CDR3 is made up of 15 amino acids.

Sequenced: peripheral blood mononuclear cells. The source is a human donor with common variable immunodeficiency. The chain combines TRBV19 with TRBJ2-1; 7 bases fit TRBD1. CDR3 sequence reads: CASNNDRDGYNEQFF. The covered CDR3 bases are TGTGCCAGTAACAATGACAGGGATGGCTACAATGAG.